The next 15 T cell receptor beta chains were all read from a single sample in a study of T-cell memory formation after mild COVID-19. TCRdb fed the 5' RACE reads into MiXCR, producing one record per CDR3 protein. The table lists about 200,000 distinct CDR3 sequences, approximately 16% of them singletons. The specimen sequenced was PBMCs or a T cell subset sorted from them (not recorded which). The receptors derive from an adult woman who had mild COVID-19 (a few samples of this study predate the infection). Cell type and time point are not known.

Only a few counts were recorded for this clonotype. The chain employs TRBV9 and TRBJ1-1; D gene ambiguous. Germline CDR1 reads SGDLS; CDR2 reads YYNGEE. This CDR3 contains 16 residues. V was clipped by 0 bases and J by 0 bases, with 12 bases between them. The CDR3 bases are TGTGCCAGCAGCGTAGGCTTGGAAGTCATGAACACTGAAGCTTTCTTT. This sequence encodes CASSVGLEVMNTEAFF.

This clonotype has at least ten counts. This chain connects TRBV5-1 to TRBJ2-3, with 10 bases matching TRBD2. Germline loops: CDR1 SGHRS, CDR2 YFSETQ. V was pared by 3 bases and J by 4 bases, with 5 bases of the junction left unmatched. The CDR3 sequence is 15 residues long. The CDR3 region has the DNA TGCGCCAGCAGCTCGGGGCTAGCGGGAGCAGATACGCAGTATTTT. Its translation is CASSSGLAGADTQYF.

This clonotype was detected only once. The V gene is TRBV12-3 or TRBV12-4, the J gene TRBJ2-7, with D perhaps assigned TRBD1 or TRBD2 (5 bases each). The CDR3 has 12 residues. V was trimmed by 6 bases and J by 5 bases, leaving 11 bases between them. The chain's CDR3 is CASSWGFNEQYF. CDR3 DNA: TGTGCCAGCAGCTGGGGGTTTAACGAGCAGTACTTC.

The chain has TRBV25-1 and TRBJ2-1; D is perhaps TRBD2 (5 bases). The ends were cut back, 6 bases at V and 9 bases at J, with 12 bases in the middle. The CDR3 loop spans 12 amino acids. CDR1 and CDR2 (germline): MGHDK, SYGVNS. The CDR3 protein is CASRDTGVEQFF. The CDR3 coding sequence is TGTGCCAGCAGGGATACCGGGGTTGAGCAGTTCTTC.

This clonotype came up a few times. The chain couples TRBV9 to TRBJ2-3; D uncertain. CDR1 and CDR2 from the germline V gene are SGDLS and YYNGEE. The CDR3 totals 11 residues. V was trimmed by 4 bases and J by 5 bases, leaving 5 bases between them. This CDR3 reads CASSYLDTQYF. The CDR3 nucleotides are TGTGCCAGCAGCTACTTAGATACGCAGTATTTT.

The chain links TRBV6-5 to TRBJ1-1; TRBD1 is a possible D gene (6 bases). This CDR3 has 15 amino acids. CDR1 and CDR2 (germline): MNHEY, SVGAGI. The V end lost 2 bases, the J end lost 1 base, and 11 bases lay between the germline ends. CDR3 sequence: CASSYAGTTNTEAFF. The CDR3 DNA is TGTGCCAGCAGTTACGCCGGGACAACGAACACTGAAGCTTTCTTT.

This clonotype was found a few times. The chain recombines TRBV12-3 or TRBV12-4 with TRBJ2-5, with D perhaps TRBD2 (6 bases). The CDR3 contains 14 residues. The V end was cut by 7 bases, the J end by 5 bases, with 17 bases between. This CDR3 reads CASKLGLRAETQYF. DNA for the CDR3: TGTGCCAGCAAACTCGGACTACGAGCGGAGACCCAGTACTTC.

The chain recombines TRBV3-1 with TRBJ1-1; weak D call: TRBD1 (5 bases). Germline CDR1 reads LGHDT; CDR2 reads YNNKEL (reference sequence). The CDR3 consists of 16 residues. Trimming removed 1 base from V and 0 bases from J, with 12 bases in between. CDR3 DNA: TGTGCCAGCAGCCAAGGGGTCCCAGGGTTGAACACTGAAGCTTTCTTT. Protein sequence: CASSQGVPGLNTEAFF.

There are a few counts of this clonotype. This chain uses TRBV4-3 with TRBJ2-5, with TRBD1 matching over 8 bases. The CDR3 is 15 amino acids. Germline assignment: CDR1 LGHNA and CDR2 YSLEER. The ends lost 4 bases at V and 5 bases at J; junction bases unmatched: 9. The CDR3 spells CASSPDTGGWETQYF. CDR3 in DNA: TGCGCCAGCAGCCCTGATACAGGGGGGTGGGAGACCCAGTACTTC.

V gene TRBV4-3 combines with J gene TRBJ2-1; D could derive from TRBD1 or TRBD2 (5 bases each). Trimming pared 1 base from V and 5 bases from J, leaving 12 bases between. Germline lookup yields CDR1 LGHNA and CDR2 YSLEER. The CDR3 runs to 15 residues. Here the CDR3 DNA reads TGCGCCAGCAGCCAAGGATGGGGGTCTCACAATGAGCAGTTCTTC. It codes for CASSQGWGSHNEQFF.

This clonotype was picked up a small number of times. The rearrangement uses TRBV5-1 and TRBJ1-1; D may be TRBD1 (6 bases). The CDR3 covers 17 residues. V was cut by 0 bases and J by 1 base, with 16 bases left in between. Germline CDR1 reads SGHRS; CDR2 reads YFSETQ. This CDR3 is CASSLGPLDRTNTEAFF. CDR3 nucleotide sequence: TGCGCCAGCAGCTTGGGCCCCCTGGACAGAACGAACACTGAAGCTTTCTTT.

This clonotype was counted only a few times. The CDR3 DNA reads as TGCGCCAGCGGTTATAGCTCCACAGATACGCAGTATTTT. This codes for CASGYSSTDTQYF. This chain links TRBV5-1 with TRBJ2-3; no definite D call. The CDR3 has 13 residues. Trimming took 7 bases from V and 2 from J, leaving 11 bases between them. Germline V gene sequence: CDR1 SGHRS, CDR2 YFSETQ.

In this sample, this clonotype turned up a few times. The CDR3 DNA reads TGTGCCAGCAGCCCGGGAGGGGGTTCTGGGGCCAACGTCCTGACTTTC. It encodes CASSPGGGSGANVLTF. The chain couples TRBV12-3 or TRBV12-4 to TRBJ2-6; 8 bases match TRBD2. The V gene end was trimmed by 6 bases and the J gene end by 1 base; junction bases not matched to a gene: 5. The CDR3 is 16 residues long.

There are a few counts of this clonotype. The V and J genes are TRBV29-1 and TRBJ2-7; D remains ambiguous. Germline V gene data show CDR1 as SQVTM and CDR2 as ANQGSEA. The CDR3 has 12 amino acids. V was clipped by 4 bases and J by 2 bases, with 9 bases between them. CDR3 sequence: CSVADGTYEQYF. Here the CDR3 DNA reads TGCAGCGTTGCGGATGGCACCTACGAGCAGTACTTC.

This clonotype appeared a few times. This chain joins TRBV28 and TRBJ2-3, with 15 bases matching TRBD2. The length of the CDR3 is 20 residues. With 7 bases clipped from V and 0 bases from J, the junction kept 14 bases outside the gene matches. Germline CDR1 MDHEN, CDR2 SYDVKM. DNA of the CDR3: TGTGCCAGCACCCCTAGGACTAGCGGGAGGGCCCGGGCTAGCACAGATACGCAGTATTTT. This gives the protein CASTPRTSGRARASTDTQYF.